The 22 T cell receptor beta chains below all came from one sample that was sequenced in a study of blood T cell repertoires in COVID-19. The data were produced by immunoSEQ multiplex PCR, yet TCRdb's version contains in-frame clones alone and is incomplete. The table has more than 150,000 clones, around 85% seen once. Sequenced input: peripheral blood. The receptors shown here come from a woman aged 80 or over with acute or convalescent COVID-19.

In DNA, the CDR3 is TGTGCCAGCAGCTTGGCAGGGGTGGTGGGAGCTTTCTTT. It specifies CASSLAGVVGAFF. The V gene is TRBV5-6, the J gene TRBJ1-1; tentative D call: TRBD1 (6 bases). The CDR3 totals 13 residues. Germline V gene data show CDR1 as SGHDT and CDR2 as YYEEEE. Trimming cost V 0 bases and J 10 bases, with 13 bases left between them.

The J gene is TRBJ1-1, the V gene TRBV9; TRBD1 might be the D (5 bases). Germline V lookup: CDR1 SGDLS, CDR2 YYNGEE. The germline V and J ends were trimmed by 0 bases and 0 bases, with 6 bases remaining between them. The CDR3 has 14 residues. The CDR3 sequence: CASSVEQVNTEAFF. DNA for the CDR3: TGTGCCAGCAGCGTAGAACAGGTGAACACTGAAGCTTTCTTT.

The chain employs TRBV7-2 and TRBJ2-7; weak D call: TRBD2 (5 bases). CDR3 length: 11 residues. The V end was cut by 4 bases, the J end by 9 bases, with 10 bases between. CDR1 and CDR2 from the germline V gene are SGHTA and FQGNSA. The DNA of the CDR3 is TGTGCCAGCAGCTCCGGCGGAGGGCAGTACTTC. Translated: CASSSGGGQYF. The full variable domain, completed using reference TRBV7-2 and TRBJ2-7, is GAGVSQSPSNKVTEKGKDVELRCDPISGHTALYWYRQSLGQGLEFLIYFQGNSAPDKSGLPSDRFSAERTGGSVSTLTIQRTQQEDSAVYLCASSSGGGQYFGPGTRLTVT.

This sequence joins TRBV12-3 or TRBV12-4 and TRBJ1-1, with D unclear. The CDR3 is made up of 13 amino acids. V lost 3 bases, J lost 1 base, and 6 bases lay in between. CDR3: CASSFGPNTEAFF. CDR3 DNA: TGTGCCAGCAGTTTTGGGCCGAACACTGAAGCTTTCTTT.

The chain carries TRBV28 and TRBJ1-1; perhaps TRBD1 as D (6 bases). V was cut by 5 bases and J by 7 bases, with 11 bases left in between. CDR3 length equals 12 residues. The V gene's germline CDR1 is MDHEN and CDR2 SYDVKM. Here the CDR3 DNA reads TGTGCCAGCAGTCCGGGGGGCAGTGAAGCTTTCTTT. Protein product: CASSPGGSEAFF.

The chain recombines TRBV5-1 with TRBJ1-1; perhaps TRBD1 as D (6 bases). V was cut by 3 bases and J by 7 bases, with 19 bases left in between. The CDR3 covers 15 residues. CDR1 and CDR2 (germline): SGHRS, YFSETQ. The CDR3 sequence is CASSYRDTRTDEAFF. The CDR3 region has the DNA TGCGCCAGCAGCTACCGGGACACTCGGACGGATGAAGCTTTCTTT. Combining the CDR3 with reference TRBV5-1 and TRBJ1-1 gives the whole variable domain KAGVTQTPRYLIKTRGQQVTLSCSPISGHRSVSWYQQTPGQGLQFLFEYFSETQRNKGNFPGRFSGRQFSNSRSEMNVSTLELGDSALYLCASSYRDTRTDEAFFGQGTRLTVV.

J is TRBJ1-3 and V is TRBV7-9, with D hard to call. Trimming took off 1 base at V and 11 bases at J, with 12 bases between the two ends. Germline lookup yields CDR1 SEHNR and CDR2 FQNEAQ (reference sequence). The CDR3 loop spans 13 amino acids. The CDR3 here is CASSLEPRGPIYF. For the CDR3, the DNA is TGTGCCAGCAGCTTAGAACCCCGAGGCCCCATATATTTT.

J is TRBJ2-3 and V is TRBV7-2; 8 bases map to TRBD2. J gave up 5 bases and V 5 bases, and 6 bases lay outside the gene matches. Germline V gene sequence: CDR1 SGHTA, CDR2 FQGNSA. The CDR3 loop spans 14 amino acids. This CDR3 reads CASSQSGGQDTQYF. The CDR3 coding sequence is TGTGCCAGCAGCCAAAGCGGGGGTCAAGATACGCAGTATTTT.

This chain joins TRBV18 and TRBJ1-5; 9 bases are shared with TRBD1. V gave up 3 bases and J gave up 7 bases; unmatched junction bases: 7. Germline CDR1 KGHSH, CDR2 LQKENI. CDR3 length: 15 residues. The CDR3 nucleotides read TGTGCCAGCTCACCGGGACAGGGAGCAGGGCAGCCCCAGCATTTT. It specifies CASSPGQGAGQPQHF.

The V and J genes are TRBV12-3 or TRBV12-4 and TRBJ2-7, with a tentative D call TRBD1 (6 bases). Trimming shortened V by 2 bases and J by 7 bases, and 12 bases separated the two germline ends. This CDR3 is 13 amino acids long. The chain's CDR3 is CASSLTRQAEQYF. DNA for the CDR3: TGTGCCAGCAGTTTAACCCGACAGGCTGAGCAGTACTTC.

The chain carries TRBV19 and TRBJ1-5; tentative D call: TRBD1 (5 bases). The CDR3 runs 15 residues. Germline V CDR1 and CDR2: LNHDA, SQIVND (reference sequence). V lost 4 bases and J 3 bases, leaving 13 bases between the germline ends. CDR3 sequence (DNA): TGTGCCAGTAGTAGCCGTGACAGACTCAATCAGCCCCAGCATTTT. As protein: CASSSRDRLNQPQHF.

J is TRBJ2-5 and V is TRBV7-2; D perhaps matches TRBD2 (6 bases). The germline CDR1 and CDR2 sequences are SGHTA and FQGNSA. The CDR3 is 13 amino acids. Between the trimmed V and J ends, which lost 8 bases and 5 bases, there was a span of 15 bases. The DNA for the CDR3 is TGTGCCAGCGGAGGGAACGTCGGCGAGACCCAGTACTTC. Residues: CASGGNVGETQYF.

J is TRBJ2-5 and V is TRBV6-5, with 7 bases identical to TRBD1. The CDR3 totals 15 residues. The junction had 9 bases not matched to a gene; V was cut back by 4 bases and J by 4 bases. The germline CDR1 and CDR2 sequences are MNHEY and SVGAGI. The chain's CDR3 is CASSSLQGVLETQYF. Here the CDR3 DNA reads TGTGCCAGCAGTTCGCTTCAGGGGGTCTTAGAGACCCAGTACTTC.

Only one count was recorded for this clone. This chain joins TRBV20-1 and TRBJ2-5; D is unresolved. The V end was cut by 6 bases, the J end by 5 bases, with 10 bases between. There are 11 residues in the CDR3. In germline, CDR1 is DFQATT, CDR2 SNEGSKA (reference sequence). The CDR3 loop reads CSATPEETQYF. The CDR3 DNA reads TGCAGTGCAACGCCGGAGGAGACCCAGTACTTC.

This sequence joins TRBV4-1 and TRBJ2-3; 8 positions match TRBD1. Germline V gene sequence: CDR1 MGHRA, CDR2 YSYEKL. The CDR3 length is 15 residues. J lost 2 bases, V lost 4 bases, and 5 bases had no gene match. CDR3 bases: TGCGCCAGCAGCCCAGGGGGCCTGATCACAGATACGCAGTATTTT. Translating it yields CASSPGGLITDTQYF.

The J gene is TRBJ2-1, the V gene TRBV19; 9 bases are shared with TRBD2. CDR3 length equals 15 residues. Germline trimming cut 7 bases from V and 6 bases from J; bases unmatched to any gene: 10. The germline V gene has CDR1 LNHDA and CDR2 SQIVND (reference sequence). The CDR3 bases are TGTGCCAGTACCATCAGCGGGAGGTCGAGCAATGAGCAGTTCTTC. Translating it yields CASTISGRSSNEQFF. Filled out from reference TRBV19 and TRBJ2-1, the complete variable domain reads DGGITQSPKYLFRKEGQNVTLSCEQNLNHDAMYWYRQDPGQGLRLIYYSQIVNDFQKGDIAEGYSVSREKKESFPLTVTSAQKNPTAFYLCASTISGRSSNEQFFGPGTRLTVL.

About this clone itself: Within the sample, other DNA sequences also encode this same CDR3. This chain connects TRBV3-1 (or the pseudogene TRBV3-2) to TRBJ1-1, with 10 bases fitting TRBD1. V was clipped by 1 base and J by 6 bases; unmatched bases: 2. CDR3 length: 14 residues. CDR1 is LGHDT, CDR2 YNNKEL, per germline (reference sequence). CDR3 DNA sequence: TGTGCCAGCAGCCAAGGCGGGACAGGGGCTGAAGCTTTCTTT. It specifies CASSQGGTGAEAFF.

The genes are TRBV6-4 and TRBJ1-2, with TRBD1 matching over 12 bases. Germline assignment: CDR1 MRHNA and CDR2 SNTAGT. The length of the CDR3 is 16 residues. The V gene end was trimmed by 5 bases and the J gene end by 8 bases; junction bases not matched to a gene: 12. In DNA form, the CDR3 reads TGTGCCAGCAGTCCACGGCCGGGACAGGGGGCTGGGGGCTACACCTTC. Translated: CASSPRPGQGAGGYTF.

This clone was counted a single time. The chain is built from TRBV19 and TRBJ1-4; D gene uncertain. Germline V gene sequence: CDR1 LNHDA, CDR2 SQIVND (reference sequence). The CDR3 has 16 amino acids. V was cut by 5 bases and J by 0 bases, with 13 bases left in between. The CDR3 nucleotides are TGTGCCAGTAGTCCGCAAGCAACCGCAACTAATGAAAAACTGTTTTTT. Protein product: CASSPQATATNEKLFF.

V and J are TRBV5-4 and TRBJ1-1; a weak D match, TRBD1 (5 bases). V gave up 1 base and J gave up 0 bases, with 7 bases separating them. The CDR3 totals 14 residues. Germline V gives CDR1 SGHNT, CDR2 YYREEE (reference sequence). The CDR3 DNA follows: TGTGCCAGCAGCTTGCCAGGGATGAACACTGAAGCTTTCTTT. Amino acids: CASSLPGMNTEAFF.

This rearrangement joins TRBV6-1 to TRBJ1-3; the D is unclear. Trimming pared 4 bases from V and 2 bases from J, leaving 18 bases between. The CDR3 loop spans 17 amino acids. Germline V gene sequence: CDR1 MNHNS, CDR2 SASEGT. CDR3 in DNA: TGTGCCAGCAGTGTCTCTTACGAGGTTTCAGCTGGAAACACCATATATTTT. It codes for CASSVSYEVSAGNTIYF.

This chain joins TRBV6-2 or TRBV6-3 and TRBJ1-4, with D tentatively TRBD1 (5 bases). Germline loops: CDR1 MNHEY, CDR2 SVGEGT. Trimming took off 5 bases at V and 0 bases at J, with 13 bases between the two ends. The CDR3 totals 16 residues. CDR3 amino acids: CASSAFGAATNEKLFF. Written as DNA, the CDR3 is TGTGCCAGCAGTGCCTTTGGGGCAGCAACTAATGAAAAACTGTTTTTT.